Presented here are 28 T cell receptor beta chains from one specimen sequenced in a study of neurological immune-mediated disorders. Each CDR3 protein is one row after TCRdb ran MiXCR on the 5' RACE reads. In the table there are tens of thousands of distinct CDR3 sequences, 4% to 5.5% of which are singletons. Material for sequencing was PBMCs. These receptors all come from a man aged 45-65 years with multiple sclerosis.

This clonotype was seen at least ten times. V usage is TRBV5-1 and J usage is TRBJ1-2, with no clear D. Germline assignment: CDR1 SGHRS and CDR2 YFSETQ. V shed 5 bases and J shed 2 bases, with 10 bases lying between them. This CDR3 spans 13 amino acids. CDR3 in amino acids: CASSIDKNYGYTF. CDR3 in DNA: TGCGCCAGCAGTATCGACAAGAACTATGGCTACACCTTC.

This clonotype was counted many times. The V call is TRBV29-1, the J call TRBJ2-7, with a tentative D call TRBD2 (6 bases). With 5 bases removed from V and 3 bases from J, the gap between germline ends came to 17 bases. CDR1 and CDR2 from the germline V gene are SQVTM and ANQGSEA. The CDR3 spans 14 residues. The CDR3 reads CSVTPGLGVYEQYF. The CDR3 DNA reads TGCAGCGTTACACCGGGACTCGGAGTCTACGAGCAGTACTTC.

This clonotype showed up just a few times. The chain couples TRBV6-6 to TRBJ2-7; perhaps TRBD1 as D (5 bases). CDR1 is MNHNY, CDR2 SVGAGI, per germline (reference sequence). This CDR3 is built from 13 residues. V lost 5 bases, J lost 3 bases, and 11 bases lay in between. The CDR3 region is CASSRGSYYEQYF. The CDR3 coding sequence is TGTGCCAGCAGTAGGGGCAGTTACTACGAGCAGTACTTC.

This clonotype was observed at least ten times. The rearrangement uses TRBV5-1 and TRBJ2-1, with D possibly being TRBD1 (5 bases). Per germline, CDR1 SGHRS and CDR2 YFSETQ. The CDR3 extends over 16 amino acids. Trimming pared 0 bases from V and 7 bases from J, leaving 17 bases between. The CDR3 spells CASSLAPRVVKNEQFF. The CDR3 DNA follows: TGCGCCAGCAGCTTGGCCCCCAGGGTGGTGAAGAATGAGCAGTTCTTC.

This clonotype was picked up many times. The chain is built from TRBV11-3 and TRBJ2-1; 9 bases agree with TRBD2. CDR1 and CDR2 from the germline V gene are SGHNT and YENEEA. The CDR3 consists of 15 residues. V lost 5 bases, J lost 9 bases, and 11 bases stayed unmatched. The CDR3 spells CASSPTPKREVEQFF. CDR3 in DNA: TGTGCCAGCAGCCCGACCCCCAAGCGGGAGGTTGAGCAGTTCTTC.

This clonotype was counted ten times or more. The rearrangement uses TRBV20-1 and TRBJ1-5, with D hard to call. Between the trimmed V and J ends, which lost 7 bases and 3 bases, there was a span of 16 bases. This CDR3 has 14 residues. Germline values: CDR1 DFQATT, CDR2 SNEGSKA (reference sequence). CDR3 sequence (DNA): TGCAGTGTCAAAATCCGGGGAATCAATCAGCCCCAGCATTTT. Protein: CSVKIRGINQPQHF.

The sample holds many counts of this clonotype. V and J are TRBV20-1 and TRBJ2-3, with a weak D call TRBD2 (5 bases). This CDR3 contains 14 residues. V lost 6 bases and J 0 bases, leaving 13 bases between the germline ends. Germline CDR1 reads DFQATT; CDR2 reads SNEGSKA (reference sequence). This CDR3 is CSAGLAASTDTQYF. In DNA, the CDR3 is TGCAGTGCAGGACTGGCCGCTAGCACAGATACGCAGTATTTT.

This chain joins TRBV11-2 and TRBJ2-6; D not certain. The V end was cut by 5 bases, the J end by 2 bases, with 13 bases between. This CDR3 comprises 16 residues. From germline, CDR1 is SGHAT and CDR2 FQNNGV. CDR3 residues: CASSRDLGAGANVLTF. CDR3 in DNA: TGTGCCAGCAGCCGAGATCTAGGTGCTGGGGCCAACGTCCTGACTTTC.

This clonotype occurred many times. CDR3 DNA: TGCAGTGCTCACCCACTGCTAGCGGGGGTGCAAGAGACCCAGTACTTC. Protein sequence: CSAHPLLAGVQETQYF. The rearrangement joins TRBV20-1 to TRBJ2-5, with TRBD2 matching over 10 bases. Germline-derived CDR1 and CDR2 are DFQATT and SNEGSKA (reference sequence). This CDR3 has 16 amino acids. The trim removed 5 bases at V and 2 bases at J, leaving 11 bases unmatched.

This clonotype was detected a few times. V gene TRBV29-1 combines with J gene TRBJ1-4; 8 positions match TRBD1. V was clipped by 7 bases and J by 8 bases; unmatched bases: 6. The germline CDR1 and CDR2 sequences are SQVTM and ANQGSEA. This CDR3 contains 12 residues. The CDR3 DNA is TGCAGCGCAACCCGACAGGGGGAAAAACTGTTTTTT. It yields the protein CSATRQGEKLFF. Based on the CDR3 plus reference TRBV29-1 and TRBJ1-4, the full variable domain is SAVISQKPSRDICQRGTSLTIQCQVDSQVTMMFWYRQQPGQSLTLIATANQGSEATYESGFVIDKFPISRPNLTFSTLTVSNMSPEDSSIYLCSATRQGEKLFFGSGTQLSVL.

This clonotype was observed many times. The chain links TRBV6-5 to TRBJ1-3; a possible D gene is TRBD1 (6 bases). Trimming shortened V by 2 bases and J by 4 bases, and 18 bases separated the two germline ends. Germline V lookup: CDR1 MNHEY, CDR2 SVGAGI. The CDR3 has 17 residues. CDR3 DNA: TGTGCCAGCAGTTACGGTGGGCAGGGGTCGAGAGGAAACACCATATATTTT. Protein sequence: CASSYGGQGSRGNTIYF.

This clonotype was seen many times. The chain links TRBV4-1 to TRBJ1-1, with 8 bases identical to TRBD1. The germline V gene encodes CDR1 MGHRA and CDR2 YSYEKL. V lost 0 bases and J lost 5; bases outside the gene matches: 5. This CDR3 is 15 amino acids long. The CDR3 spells CASSQEGTGRTEAFF. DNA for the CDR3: TGCGCCAGCAGCCAAGAGGGGACAGGAAGGACTGAAGCTTTCTTT.

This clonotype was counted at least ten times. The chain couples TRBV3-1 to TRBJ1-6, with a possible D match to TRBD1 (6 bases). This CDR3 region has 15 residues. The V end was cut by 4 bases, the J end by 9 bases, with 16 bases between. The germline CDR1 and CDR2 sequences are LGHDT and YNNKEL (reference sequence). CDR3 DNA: TGTGCCAGCAGCCCGCTCAGGGGAAGTAGTTCACCCCTCCACTTT. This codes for CASSPLRGSSSPLHF.

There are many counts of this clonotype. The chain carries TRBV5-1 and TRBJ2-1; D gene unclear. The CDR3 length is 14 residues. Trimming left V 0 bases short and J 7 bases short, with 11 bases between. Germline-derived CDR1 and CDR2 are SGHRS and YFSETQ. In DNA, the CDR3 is TGCGCCAGCAGCTTGGAGCTGGGTTGGAATGAGCAGTTCTTC. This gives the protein CASSLELGWNEQFF.

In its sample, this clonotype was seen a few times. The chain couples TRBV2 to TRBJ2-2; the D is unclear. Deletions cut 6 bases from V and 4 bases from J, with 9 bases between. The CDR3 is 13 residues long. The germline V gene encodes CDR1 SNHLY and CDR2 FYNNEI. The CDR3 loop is CASRTEGTGELFF. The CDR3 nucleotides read TGTGCCAGCAGGACGGAAGGCACCGGGGAGCTGTTTTTT.

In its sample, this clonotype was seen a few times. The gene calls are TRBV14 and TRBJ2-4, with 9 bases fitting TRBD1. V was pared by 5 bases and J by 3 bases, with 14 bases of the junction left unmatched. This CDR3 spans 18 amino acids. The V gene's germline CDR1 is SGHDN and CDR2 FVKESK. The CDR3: CASSAKMLGQGFKNIQYF. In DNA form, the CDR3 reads TGTGCCAGCAGCGCCAAGATGCTTGGACAGGGGTTCAAAAACATTCAGTACTTC.

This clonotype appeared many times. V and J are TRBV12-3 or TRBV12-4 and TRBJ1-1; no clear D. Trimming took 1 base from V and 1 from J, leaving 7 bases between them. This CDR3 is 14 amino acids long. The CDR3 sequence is CASSLGVGNTEAFF. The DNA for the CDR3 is TGTGCCAGCAGTTTAGGGGTGGGGAACACTGAAGCTTTCTTT.

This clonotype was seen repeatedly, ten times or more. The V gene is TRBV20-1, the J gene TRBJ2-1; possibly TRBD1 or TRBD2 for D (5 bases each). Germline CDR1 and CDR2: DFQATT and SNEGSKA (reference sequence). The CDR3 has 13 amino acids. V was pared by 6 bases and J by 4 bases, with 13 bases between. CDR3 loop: CSARRDEYNEQFF. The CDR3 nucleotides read TGCAGTGCCCGACGGGACGAATACAATGAGCAGTTCTTC.

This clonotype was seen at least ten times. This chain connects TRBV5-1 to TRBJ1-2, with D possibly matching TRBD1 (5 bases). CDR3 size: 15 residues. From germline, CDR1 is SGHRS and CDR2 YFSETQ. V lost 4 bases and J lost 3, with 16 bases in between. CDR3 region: CASSVTGTNYYGYTF. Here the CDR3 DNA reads TGCGCCAGCAGCGTAACCGGGACTAACTACTATGGCTACACCTTC.

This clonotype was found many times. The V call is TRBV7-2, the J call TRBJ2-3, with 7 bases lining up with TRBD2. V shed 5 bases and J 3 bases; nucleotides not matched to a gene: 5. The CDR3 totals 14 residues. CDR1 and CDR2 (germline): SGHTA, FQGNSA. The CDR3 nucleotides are TGTGCCAGCAGCCACGGGAGGTTGACAGATACGCAGTATTTT. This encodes CASSHGRLTDTQYF.

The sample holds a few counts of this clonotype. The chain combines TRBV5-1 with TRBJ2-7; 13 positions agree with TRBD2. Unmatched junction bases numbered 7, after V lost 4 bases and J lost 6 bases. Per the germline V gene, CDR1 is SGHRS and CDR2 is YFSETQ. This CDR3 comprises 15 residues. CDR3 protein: CASSPSTSGGFEQYF. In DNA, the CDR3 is TGCGCCAGCAGCCCATCGACTAGCGGGGGGTTCGAGCAGTACTTC.

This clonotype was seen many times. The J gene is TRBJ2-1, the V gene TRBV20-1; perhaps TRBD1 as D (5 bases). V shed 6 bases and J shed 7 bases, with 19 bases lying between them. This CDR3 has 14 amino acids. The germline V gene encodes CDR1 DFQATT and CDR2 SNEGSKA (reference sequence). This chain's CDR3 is CSAGARLMTNEQFF. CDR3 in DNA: TGCAGTGCAGGGGCCCGACTTATGACTAATGAGCAGTTCTTC.

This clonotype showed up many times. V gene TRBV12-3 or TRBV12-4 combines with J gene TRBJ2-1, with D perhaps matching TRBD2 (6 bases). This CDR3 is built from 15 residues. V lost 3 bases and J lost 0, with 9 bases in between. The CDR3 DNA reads TGTGCCAGCAGTTTCGAGGGAGGCTCCTACAATGAGCAGTTCTTC. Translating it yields CASSFEGGSYNEQFF.

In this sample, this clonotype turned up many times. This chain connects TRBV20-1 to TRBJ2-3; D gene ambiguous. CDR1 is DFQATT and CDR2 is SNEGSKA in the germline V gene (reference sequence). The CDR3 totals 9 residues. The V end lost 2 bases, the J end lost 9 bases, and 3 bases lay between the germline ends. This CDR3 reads CSARPTQYF. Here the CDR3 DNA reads TGCAGTGCTAGACCCACGCAGTATTTT.

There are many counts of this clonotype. The CDR3 nucleotides are TGTGCCACCAGTGAGACAACAGGGGGTGACTACAATGAGCAGTTCTTC. It is translated as CATSETTGGDYNEQFF. The chain recombines TRBV24-1 with TRBJ2-1, with 8 positions matching TRBD1. This CDR3 contains 16 residues. CDR1 and CDR2 from the germline V gene are KGHDR and SFDVKD. With 4 bases clipped from V and 3 bases from J, the junction kept 7 bases outside the gene matches.

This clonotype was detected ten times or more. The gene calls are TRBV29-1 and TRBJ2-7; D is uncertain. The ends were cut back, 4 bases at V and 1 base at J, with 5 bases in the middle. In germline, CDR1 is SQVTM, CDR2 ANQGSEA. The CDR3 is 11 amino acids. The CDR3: CSVAGSYEQYF. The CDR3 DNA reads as TGCAGCGTTGCCGGGTCCTACGAGCAGTACTTC.

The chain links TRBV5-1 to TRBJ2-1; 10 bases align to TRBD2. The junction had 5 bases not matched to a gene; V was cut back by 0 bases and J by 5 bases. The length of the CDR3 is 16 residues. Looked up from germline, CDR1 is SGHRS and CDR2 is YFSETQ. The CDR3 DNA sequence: TGCGCCAGCAGCTTGGGGAGCGGGGGGGCTCACAATGAGCAGTTCTTC. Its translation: CASSLGSGGAHNEQFF. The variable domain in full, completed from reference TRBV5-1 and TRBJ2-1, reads KAGVTQTPRYLIKTRGQQVTLSCSPISGHRSVSWYQQTPGQGLQFLFEYFSETQRNKGNFPGRFSGRQFSNSRSEMNVSTLELGDSALYLCASSLGSGGAHNEQFFGPGTRLTVL.

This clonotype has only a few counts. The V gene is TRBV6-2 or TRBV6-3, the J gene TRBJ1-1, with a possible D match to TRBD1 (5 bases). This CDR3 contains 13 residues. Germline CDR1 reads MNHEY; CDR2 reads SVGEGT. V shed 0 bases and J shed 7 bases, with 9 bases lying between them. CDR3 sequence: CASSYSQGYEAFF. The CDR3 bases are TGTGCCAGCAGTTACTCCCAGGGTTATGAAGCTTTCTTT.